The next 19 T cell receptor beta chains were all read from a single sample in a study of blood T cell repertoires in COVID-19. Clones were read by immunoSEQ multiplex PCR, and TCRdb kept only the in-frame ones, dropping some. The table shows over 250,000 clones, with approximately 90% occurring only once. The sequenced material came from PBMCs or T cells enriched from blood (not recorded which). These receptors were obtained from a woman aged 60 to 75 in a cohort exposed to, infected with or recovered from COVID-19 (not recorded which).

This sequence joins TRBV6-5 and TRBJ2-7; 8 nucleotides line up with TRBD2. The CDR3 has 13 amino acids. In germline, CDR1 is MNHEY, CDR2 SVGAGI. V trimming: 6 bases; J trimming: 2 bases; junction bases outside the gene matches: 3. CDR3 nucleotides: TGTGCCAGCAGAAGCGGGGGACCCTACGAGCAGTACTTC. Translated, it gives CASRSGGPYEQYF.

The CDR3 DNA is TGTGCCAGCAGCCCTCGGGACAGGGGATTGAACACTGAAGCTTTCTTT. This gives the protein CASSPRDRGLNTEAFF. The chain links TRBV3-1 (or the pseudogene TRBV3-2) to TRBJ1-1; 10 nucleotides agree with TRBD1. The V and J ends lost 4 bases and 0 bases, in that order; junction bases with no gene match: 5. Looked up from germline, CDR1 is LGHDT and CDR2 is YNNKEL (reference sequence). This CDR3 comprises 16 residues.

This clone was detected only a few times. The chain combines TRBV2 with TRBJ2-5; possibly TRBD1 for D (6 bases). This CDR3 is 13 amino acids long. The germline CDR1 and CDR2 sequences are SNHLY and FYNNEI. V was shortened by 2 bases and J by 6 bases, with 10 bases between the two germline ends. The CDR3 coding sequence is TGTGCCAGCAGTGAAATAGGGGGTCAGACCCAGTACTTC. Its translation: CASSEIGGQTQYF.

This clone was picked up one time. This chain's CDR3 is CASSVSGLTGGQETQYF. The CDR3 DNA follows: TGCGCCAGCAGCGTCTCAGGCCTGACAGGGGGCCAAGAGACCCAGTACTTC. V is TRBV5-1 and J is TRBJ2-5; 9 nucleotides agree with TRBD1. The CDR3 length is 17 residues. From germline, CDR1 is SGHRS and CDR2 YFSETQ. V was pared by 4 bases and J by 1 base, with 11 bases of the junction left unmatched.

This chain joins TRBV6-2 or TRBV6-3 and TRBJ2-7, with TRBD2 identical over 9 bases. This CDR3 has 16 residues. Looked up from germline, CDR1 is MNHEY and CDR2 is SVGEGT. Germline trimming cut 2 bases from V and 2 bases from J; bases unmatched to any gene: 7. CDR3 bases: TGTGCCAGCAGTTACACCCGGACTAGCGTTACCTACGAGCAGTACTTC. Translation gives CASSYTRTSVTYEQYF.

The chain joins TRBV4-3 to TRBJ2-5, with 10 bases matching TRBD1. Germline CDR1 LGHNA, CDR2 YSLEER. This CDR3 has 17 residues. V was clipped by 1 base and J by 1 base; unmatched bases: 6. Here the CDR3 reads CASSQGPGQGFQETQYF. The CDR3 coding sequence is TGCGCCAGCAGCCAAGGACCGGGACAGGGGTTCCAAGAGACCCAGTACTTC.

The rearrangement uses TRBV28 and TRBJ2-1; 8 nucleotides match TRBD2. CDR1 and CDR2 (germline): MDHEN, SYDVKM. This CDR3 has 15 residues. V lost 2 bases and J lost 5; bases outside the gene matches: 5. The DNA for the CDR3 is TGTGCCAGCAGTTTAAGAAGCGGGGGTCACAATGAGCAGTTCTTC. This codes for CASSLRSGGHNEQFF.

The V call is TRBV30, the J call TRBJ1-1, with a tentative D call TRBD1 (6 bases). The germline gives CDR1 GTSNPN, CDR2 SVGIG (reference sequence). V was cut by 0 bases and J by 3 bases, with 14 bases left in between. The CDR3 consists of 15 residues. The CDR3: CAWSVSGAGDTEAFF. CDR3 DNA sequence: TGTGCCTGGAGTGTGTCAGGGGCGGGTGACACTGAAGCTTTCTTT.

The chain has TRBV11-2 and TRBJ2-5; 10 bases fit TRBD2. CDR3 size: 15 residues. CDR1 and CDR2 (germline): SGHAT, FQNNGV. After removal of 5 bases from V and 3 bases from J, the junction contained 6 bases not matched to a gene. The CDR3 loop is CASSPVAGGKETQYF. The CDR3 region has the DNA TGTGCCAGCAGCCCCGTAGCGGGAGGTAAAGAGACCCAGTACTTC.

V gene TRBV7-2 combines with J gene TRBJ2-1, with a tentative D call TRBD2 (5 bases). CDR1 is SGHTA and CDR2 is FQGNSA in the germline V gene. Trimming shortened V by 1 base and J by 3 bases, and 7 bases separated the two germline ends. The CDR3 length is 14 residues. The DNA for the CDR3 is TGTGCCAGCAGCTTAGGGACTTACTACAATGAGCAGTTCTTC. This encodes CASSLGTYYNEQFF.

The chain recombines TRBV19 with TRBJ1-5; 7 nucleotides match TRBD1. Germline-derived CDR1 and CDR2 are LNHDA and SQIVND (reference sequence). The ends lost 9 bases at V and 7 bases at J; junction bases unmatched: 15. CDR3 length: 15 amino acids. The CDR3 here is CASLKVGQGGQPQHF. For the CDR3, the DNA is TGTGCCAGCCTGAAGGTGGGGCAGGGGGGACAGCCCCAGCATTTT. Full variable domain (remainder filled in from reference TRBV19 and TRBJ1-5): DGGITQSPKYLFRKEGQNVTLSCEQNLNHDAMYWYRQDPGQGLRLIYYSQIVNDFQKGDIAEGYSVSREKKESFPLTVTSAQKNPTAFYLCASLKVGQGGQPQHFGDGTRLSIL.

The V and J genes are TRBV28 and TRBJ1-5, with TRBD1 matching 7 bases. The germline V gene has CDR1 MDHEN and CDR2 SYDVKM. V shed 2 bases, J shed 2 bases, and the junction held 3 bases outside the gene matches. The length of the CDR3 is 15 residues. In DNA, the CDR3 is TGTGCCAGCAGTTTAACAGGGGCTGGCAATCAGCCCCAGCATTTT. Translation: CASSLTGAGNQPQHF. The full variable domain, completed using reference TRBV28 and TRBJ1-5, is DVKVTQSSRYLVKRTGEKVFLECVQDMDHENMFWYRQDPGLGLRLIYFSYDVKMKEKGDIPEGYSVSREKKERFSLILESASTNQTSMYLCASSLTGAGNQPQHFGDGTRLSIL.

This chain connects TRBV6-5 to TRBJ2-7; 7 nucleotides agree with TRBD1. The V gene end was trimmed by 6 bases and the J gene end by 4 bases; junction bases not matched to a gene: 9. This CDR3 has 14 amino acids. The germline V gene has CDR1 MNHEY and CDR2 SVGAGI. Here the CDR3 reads CASSRGQLQYEQYF. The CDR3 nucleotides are TGTGCCAGCAGCCGGGGACAGCTACAATACGAGCAGTACTTC.

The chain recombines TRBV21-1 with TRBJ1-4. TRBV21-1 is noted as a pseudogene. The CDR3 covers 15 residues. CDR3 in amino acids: CASSKGMEMEEKLFF. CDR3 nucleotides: TGTGCCAGCAGCAAAGGAATGGAGATGGAAGAAAAACTGTTTTTT.

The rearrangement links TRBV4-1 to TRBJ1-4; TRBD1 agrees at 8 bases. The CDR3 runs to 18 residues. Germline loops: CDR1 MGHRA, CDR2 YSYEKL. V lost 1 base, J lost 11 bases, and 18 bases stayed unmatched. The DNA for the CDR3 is TGCGCCAGCAGCCAAGTGGGGAGACAGGGGAAGAGTGGTCGCAAACTGTTTTTT. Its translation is CASSQVGRQGKSGRKLFF.

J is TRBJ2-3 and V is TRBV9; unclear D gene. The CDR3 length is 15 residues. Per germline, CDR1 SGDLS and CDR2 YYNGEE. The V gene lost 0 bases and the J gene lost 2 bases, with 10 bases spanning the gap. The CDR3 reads CASSVESRHTDTQYF. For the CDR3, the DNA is TGTGCCAGCAGCGTAGAATCACGACACACAGATACGCAGTATTTT.

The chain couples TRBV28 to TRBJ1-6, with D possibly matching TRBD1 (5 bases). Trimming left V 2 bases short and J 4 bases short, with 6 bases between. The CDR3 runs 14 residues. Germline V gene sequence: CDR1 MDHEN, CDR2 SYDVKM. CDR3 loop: CASSLGGYNSPLHF. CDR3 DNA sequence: TGTGCCAGCAGTTTAGGGGGGTATAATTCACCCCTCCACTTT.

CDR3 in amino acids: CASQTTGVGNEKLFF. As DNA, the CDR3 is TGTGCCAGCCAAACGACAGGGGTTGGGAATGAAAAACTGTTTTTT. The V and J genes are TRBV28 and TRBJ1-4; 8 nucleotides align to TRBD1. The V and J ends lost 8 bases and 5 bases, in that order; junction bases with no gene match: 10. CDR3 length: 15 residues. Germline lookup yields CDR1 MDHEN and CDR2 SYDVKM. The entire variable domain, with the rest obtained from reference TRBV28 and TRBJ1-4, is as follows: DVKVTQSSRYLVKRTGEKVFLECVQDMDHENMFWYRQDPGLGLRLIYFSYDVKMKEKGDIPEGYSVSREKKERFSLILESASTNQTSMYLCASQTTGVGNEKLFFGSGTQLSVL.

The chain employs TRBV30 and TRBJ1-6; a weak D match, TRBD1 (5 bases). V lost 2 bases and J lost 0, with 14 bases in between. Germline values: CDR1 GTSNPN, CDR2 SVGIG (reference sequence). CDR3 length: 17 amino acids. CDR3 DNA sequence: TGTGCCTGGAGTACTCGACAGTTGAGCTCCTATAATTCACCCCTCCACTTT. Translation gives CAWSTRQLSSYNSPLHF.